A selection of T cell receptor beta chains follows, all from one sample in a study of T cells in Graves' hyperthyroidism and ophthalmopathy. One entry per CDR3 protein, called by TCRdb with MiXCR from the multiplex PCR reads. The sample lists fewer than 250,000 distinct CDR3 sequences, approximately 17% occurring once. The sequenced sample consisted of blood. The source of these receptors is a man between 45 and 60 years old with Graves' hyperthyroidism. The CDR3 runs from the conserved cysteine through the conserved F or W. A D gene is named only where the DNA matches it firmly. Not every row has a clone size; where given, it reads once, few, many or a size class.

V gene,clone size,J gene,D gene,CDR3 DNA,CDR3 protein
TRBV5-1,-,TRBJ2-1,-,TGCGCCAGCAGCCCAGGGGGGGAGTCCTACAATGAGCAGTTCTTC,CASSPGGESYNEQFF
TRBV3-1,many,TRBJ2-1,-,TGTGCCAGCAGCCCCCGCAGCAGGGGCAATGAGCAGTTCTTC,CASSPRSRGNEQFF
TRBV7-9,many,TRBJ2-3,-,TGTGCCAGCAGGGTGGCCATCCTCACAGATACGCAGTATTTT,CASRVAILTDTQYF
TRBV12-3/TRBV12-4,many,TRBJ2-1,TRBD2,TGTGCCAGCAAACTAGCGGCACGGGAATCTGAGCAGTTCTTC,CASKLAARESEQFF
TRBV19,few,TRBJ2-7,-,TGTGCCAGTAGTTCAAGACTGGGTATAGGATACGAGCAGTACTTC,CASSSRLGIGYEQYF
TRBV29-1,many,TRBJ2-3,TRBD2,TGCAGCGGATTCGGGGGGGACGGAGATACGCAGTATTTT,CSGFGGDGDTQYF
TRBV7-2,-,TRBJ1-1,-,TGTGCCAGCAGCCGTATCAGTAACACTGAAGCTTTCTTT,CASSRISNTEAFF
TRBV20-1,many,TRBJ2-4,TRBD2,TGCAGTGGTAGCGGGAGAGGGAGCATTCAGTACTTC,CSGSGRGSIQYF
TRBV7-2,many,TRBJ2-3,TRBD2,TGTGCCAGCAGCTTGGGACTAGCACTCACAGATACGCAGTATTTT,CASSLGLALTDTQYF
TRBV4-1,few,TRBJ2-7,TRBD2,TGCGCCAGCAGCTTAAGACCAGCGGGATCCTACGAGCAGTACTTC,CASSLRPAGSYEQYF
TRBV7-2,many,TRBJ2-6,-,TGTGCCAGCAGGACACTCACTTATGGGGCCAACGTCCTGACTTTC,CASRTLTYGANVLTF
TRBV6-1,-,TRBJ2-3,TRBD2,TGTGCCAGCAGTGAAAGGCCTAGCGGGAGTAGCGCAGATACGCAGTATTTT,CASSERPSGSSADTQYF
TRBV2,-,TRBJ2-1,-,TGTGCCAGCAGGACAGATGGGGCCAATGAGCAGTTCTTC,CASRTDGANEQFF
TRBV2,many,TRBJ2-5,-,TGTGCCAGCAGTGTTGGCCCCCGGGAGACCCAGTACTTC,CASSVGPRETQYF
TRBV20-1,many,TRBJ2-7,TRBD1,TGCAGTGCTAGCGACAGGGGGTACGAGCAGTACTTC,CSASDRGYEQYF
TRBV2,many,TRBJ1-1,TRBD1,TGTGCCAGCACCCTAAGGGACAGGAACACTGAAGCTTTCTTT,CASTLRDRNTEAFF
TRBV4-3,many,TRBJ2-5,-,TGCGCCAGCAGCCAAGACAGGGGGGCCGAGACCCAGTACTTC,CASSQDRGAETQYF
TRBV28,-,TRBJ1-5,-,TGTGCCAGCAGTTTGGCCCCAAATCAGCCCCAGCATTTT,CASSLAPNQPQHF
TRBV5-5,-,TRBJ2-3,-,TGTGCCAGCAGCTTGTCCGGGACGGCTACGCAGTATTTT,CASSLSGTATQYF
TRBV3-1,many,TRBJ2-7,-,TGTGCCAGCAGCCAGGGTCCCTACGAGCAGTACTTC,CASSQGPYEQYF
TRBV5-1,many,TRBJ1-2,-,TGCGCCAGCAGCCCAACCGGCGGAGGGAGCTATGGCTACACCTTC,CASSPTGGGSYGYTF
TRBV3-1,-,TRBJ1-2,-,TGTGCCAGCAGCCAAGATCTAGCCTATGGCTACACCTTC,CASSQDLAYGYTF
TRBV5-4,-,TRBJ2-3,-,TGTGCCAGCAGCTTCTCTCGTCTCAGGGTCACAGATACGCAGTATTTT,CASSFSRLRVTDTQYF
TRBV5-1,few,TRBJ2-3,-,TGCGCCAGCACCCGGGACCTAGCCGGGGGTAATACGCAGTATTTT,CASTRDLAGGNTQYF
TRBV20-1,few,TRBJ2-6,-,TGCAGTGCTAGAAACTTGTCGGGGAGAGGGGCCAACGTCCTGACTTTC,CSARNLSGRGANVLTF
TRBV18,many,TRBJ2-1,TRBD2,TGTGCCAGCTCACCGGGCGGGAGCTCCTACAATGAGCAGTTCTTC,CASSPGGSSYNEQFF
TRBV5-5,-,TRBJ1-2,TRBD1,TGTGCCAGCAGCTATCTAGGGACAGGGGAACGGGGCTACACCTTC,CASSYLGTGERGYTF
TRBV18,-,TRBJ2-7,-,TGTGCCAGCGCAGGCAGACAGACCTACGAGCAGTACTTC,CASAGRQTYEQYF
TRBV20-1,-,TRBJ1-5,-,TGCAGTGCTAGAGAGGGAGCAGAGCCCCAGCATTTT,CSAREGAEPQHF
TRBV27,many,TRBJ1-5,-,TGTGCCAGCAGTGGCAGGCCAAATCAGCCCCAGCATTTT,CASSGRPNQPQHF
TRBV29-1,few,TRBJ2-5,TRBD2,TGCAGCGTCGGGGGGGTTGAGGAGACCCAGTACTTC,CSVGGVEETQYF
TRBV11-3,-,TRBJ2-1,TRBD1,TGTGCCAGCAGCTCAGTGACAGGGACCTACAATGAGCAGTTCTTC,CASSSVTGTYNEQFF
TRBV5-1,many,TRBJ2-1,TRBD2,TGCGCCAGCAGCTTCGCTAGCGGGAGGGCCAGTGAGCAGTTCTTC,CASSFASGRASEQFF
TRBV5-1,few,TRBJ2-3,-,TGCGCCAGCAGCCCATCACAGGGGGGGACAGATACGCAGTATTTT,CASSPSQGGTDTQYF
TRBV3-1,-,TRBJ2-3,TRBD1,TGTGCCAGCAGTCACGGGACAGGGTCGAATACGCAGTATTTT,CASSHGTGSNTQYF